Following are 10 T cell receptor beta chains from one sample sequenced in a study of human T cells and chemical hapten exposure. Documented time point: pre-sensitization, week 0. As for treatment: therapeutic diphenylcyclopropenone sensitization with weekly scalp DPC. TCRdb re-analysed the RACE reads in MiXCR, keeping a single row per CDR3 protein. Of about 290,000 distinct CDR3 sequences listed, around 7% are singletons. The sample here was whole blood, taken in connection with sensitization to the hapten diphenylcyclopropenone (DPC). These receptors originate from a man aged 18 to 35 with alopecia areata. Some clones in this sample may be carry-over from other donors' samples.

This clonotype has just a few counts. This rearrangement joins TRBV7-3 to TRBJ1-1, with D possibly matching TRBD1 (5 bases). Trimming took off 0 bases at V and 2 bases at J, with 10 bases between the two ends. Germline CDR1 is SGHTA and CDR2 is FQGTGA. This CDR3 has 15 residues. CDR3 in amino acids: CASSLTRQSNTEAFF. The CDR3, as DNA: TGTGCCAGCAGCTTAACTAGACAGTCCAACACTGAAGCTTTCTTT. Supplemented by reference TRBV7-3 and TRBJ1-1, the full variable domain reads GAGVSQTPSNKVTEKGKYVELRCDPISGHTALYWYRQSLGQGPEFLIYFQGTGAADDSGLPNDRFFAVRPEGSVSTLKIQRTERGDSAVYLCASSLTRQSNTEAFFGQGTRLTVV.

This clonotype came up many times. The V and J genes are TRBV9 and TRBJ2-3; D ambiguous. Germline CDR1 is SGDLS and CDR2 is YYNGEE. The CDR3 consists of 12 residues. The V end lost 4 bases, the J end lost 2 bases, and 5 bases lay between the germline ends. CDR3 sequence reads: CASSISTDTQYF. The CDR3 region has the DNA TGTGCCAGCAGCATCTCCACAGATACGCAGTATTTT.

This clonotype was recorded a few times. The chain joins TRBV19 to TRBJ1-5, with 7 bases lining up with TRBD1. CDR3 length: 14 residues. Germline CDR1 is LNHDA and CDR2 is SQIVND (reference sequence). The V and J ends lost 7 bases and 3 bases, in that order; junction bases with no gene match: 6. CDR3 protein: CASTLGTVNQPQHF. The CDR3 DNA is TGTGCCAGTACCCTGGGGACAGTCAATCAGCCCCAGCATTTT. The full variable domain, its missing parts supplied by reference TRBV19 and TRBJ1-5, is DGGITQSPKYLFRKEGQNVTLSCEQNLNHDAMYWYRQDPGQGLRLIYYSQIVNDFQKGDIAEGYSVSREKKESFPLTVTSAQKNPTAFYLCASTLGTVNQPQHFGDGTRLSIL.

Comments on this clonotype: A much larger clone differs by one base, so this may be a read error. The J gene is TRBJ2-7, the V gene TRBV10-3, with D perhaps matching TRBD1 (5 bases). The CDR3 totals 16 residues. Germline V lookup: CDR1 ENHRY, CDR2 SYGVKD. CDR3 coding DNA: TGTGCCATCAATGAGTCGACAGACCCCAGCTCCTACGAGCAGTACTTC. Its translation is CAINESTDPSSYEQYF.

There are many counts of this clonotype. The J gene is TRBJ2-3, the V gene TRBV11-1; TRBD2 matches at 10 bases. The CDR3 contains 15 residues. V lost 5 bases, J lost 4 bases, and 6 bases stayed unmatched. CDR1 is SGHAT and CDR2 is FQDESV in the germline V gene (reference sequence). The CDR3: CASSPERGGPDTQYF. As DNA, the CDR3 is TGTGCCAGCAGCCCGGAGCGGGGGGGCCCAGATACGCAGTATTTT.

This clonotype was counted at least ten times. The chain has TRBV7-6 and TRBJ1-4; D call uncertain. CDR1 and CDR2 from the germline V gene are SGHVS and FNYEAQ. CDR3 length equals 14 residues. V gave up 1 base and J gave up 3 bases, with 6 bases separating them. DNA of the CDR3: TGTGCCAGCAGCTTAGGAGGGCCTAATGAAAAACTGTTTTTT. This translates into CASSLGGPNEKLFF.

This clonotype was picked up a small number of times. The chain has TRBV10-3 and TRBJ2-3; possible D gene TRBD1, 5 bases. The CDR3 runs 13 residues. V was cut by 6 bases and J by 4 bases, with 11 bases left in between. Germline-derived CDR1 and CDR2 are ENHRY and SYGVKD. The CDR3 sequence is CAIRAIGADTQYF. Here the CDR3 DNA reads TGTGCCATCAGAGCAATAGGGGCAGATACGCAGTATTTT.

The J gene is TRBJ2-1, the V gene TRBV6-2 or TRBV6-3; D may be TRBD1 or TRBD2 (6 bases each). V dropped 5 bases and J dropped 10 bases, with 24 bases sitting between them. Germline V CDR1 and CDR2: MNHEY, SVGEGT. CDR3 length: 16 amino acids. As DNA, the CDR3 is TGTGCCAGCAGTAAGTTAGGGGGGCCCCAACCCAGGGAGCAGTTCTTC. This encodes CASSKLGGPQPREQFF.

This clonotype came up a few times. The J gene is TRBJ1-2, the V gene TRBV6-5; a weak D match, TRBD1 (6 bases). The CDR3 loop spans 13 amino acids. From germline, CDR1 is MNHEY and CDR2 SVGAGI. V shed 8 bases and J shed 2 bases, with 12 bases lying between them. The CDR3 protein is CASWGTGNYGYTF. The CDR3 DNA follows: TGTGCCAGCTGGGGAACAGGGAACTATGGCTACACCTTC.

The rearrangement uses TRBV24-1 and TRBJ1-5, with D perhaps matching TRBD1 (6 bases). With 4 bases removed from V and 4 bases from J, the gap between germline ends came to 7 bases. Germline-derived CDR1 and CDR2 are KGHDR and SFDVKD. The CDR3 has 13 amino acids. The CDR3 DNA follows: TGTGCCACCAGTGAAACAGGGAATCAGCCCCAGCATTTT. Encoded protein: CATSETGNQPQHF.